The 30 T cell receptor beta chains reported below all come from one sample, sequenced in a study of blood T cells in healthy people across ages. Together with a sample-barcoded 5' primer, a J-beta primer mix was included in a second PCR lasting about 6 to 11 cycles. TCRdb reanalysed the 5' RACE reads using MiXCR and keeps one entry per CDR3 protein. This sample has around 850,000 distinct CDR3 sequences, with under 40% found just once. The sequenced sample was blood. The receptor set was obtained from a man aged 18 to 30 in good health.

The chain carries TRBV30 and TRBJ1-4, with D hard to call. The CDR3 runs 14 residues. The germline gives CDR1 GTSNPN, CDR2 SVGIG (reference sequence). V lost 3 bases and J 8 bases, leaving 16 bases between the germline ends. The CDR3 spells CAWRGSARREKLFF. CDR3 coding DNA: TGTGCCTGGAGGGGGTCAGCCAGAAGGGAAAAACTGTTTTTT.

The chain employs TRBV28 and TRBJ2-1; 8 bases align to TRBD1. CDR3 size: 12 residues. Per the germline V gene, CDR1 is MDHEN and CDR2 is SYDVKM. V lost 6 bases to trimming and J lost 15 bases; unmatched junction nucleotides: 10. The CDR3 loop is CASSPDRDGWFF. The CDR3 DNA sequence: TGTGCCAGCAGCCCGGACAGGGATGGTTGGTTCTTC.

The chain links TRBV13 to TRBJ2-3; D possibly matches TRBD1 or TRBD2 (6 bases each). This CDR3 is built from 16 residues. CDR1 PRHDT and CDR2 FYEKMQ come from the germline V gene (reference sequence). V dropped 6 bases and J dropped 2 bases, with 18 bases sitting between them. CDR3 residues: CASRYVERGLTDTQYF. CDR3 nucleotides: TGTGCCAGCAGATACGTAGAACGGGGGCTCACAGATACGCAGTATTTT.

The gene calls are TRBV2 and TRBJ1-2; weak D call: TRBD1 (5 bases). The germline gives CDR1 SNHLY, CDR2 FYNNEI. CDR3 length: 17 amino acids. Trimming shortened V by 7 bases and J by 8 bases, and 29 bases separated the two germline ends. This CDR3 reads CASMGLTPVKLWLGYTF. CDR3 nucleotides: TGTGCCAGCATGGGACTCACTCCCGTCAAACTATGGCTCGGCTACACCTTC. Complete variable domain (other parts from reference TRBV2 and TRBJ1-2): EPEVTQTPSHQVTQMGQEVILRCVPISNHLYFYWYRQILGQKVEFLVSFYNNEISEKSEIFDDQFSVERPDGSNFTLKIRSTKLEDSAMYFCASMGLTPVKLWLGYTFGSGTRLTVV.

This chain's CDR3 is CASSLGRSENEKLFF. The DNA for the CDR3 is TGTGCCAGCAGCTTGGGACGATCTGAGAATGAAAAACTGTTTTTT. The chain couples TRBV7-2 to TRBJ1-4; D possibly corresponds to TRBD1 (5 bases). The CDR3 extends over 15 amino acids. Trimming cost V 3 bases and J 5 bases, with 13 bases left between them. Per the germline V gene, CDR1 is SGHTA and CDR2 is FQGNSA.

The chain links TRBV6-2 or TRBV6-3 to TRBJ1-2; D gene unclear. Germline loops: CDR1 MNHEY, CDR2 SVGEGT. Trimming left V 11 bases short and J 0 bases short, with 19 bases between. The CDR3 runs 15 residues. The CDR3 sequence: CAGTDGGTTNYGYTF. CDR3 nucleotides: TGTGCCGGCACCGACGGAGGAACCACTAACTATGGCTACACCTTC.

This clonotype was picked up a small number of times. Relative to the germline gene, one junction end is altered; a read error may explain this. The V gene is TRBV3-1, the J gene TRBJ2-6, with D possibly called TRBD1 or TRBD2 (5 bases each). CDR1 is LGHDT and CDR2 is YNNKEL in the germline V gene (reference sequence). The CDR3 spans 17 residues. The CDR3: CVSSRDQLSSGANVLTF. DNA of the CDR3: TGTGTCAGCAGCCGGGACCAGCTCTCCTCTGGGGCCAACGTCCTGACTTTC.

This chain connects TRBV28 to TRBJ2-6; no firm D call. Germline CDR1 is MDHEN and CDR2 is SYDVKM. Trimming took 2 bases from V and 2 from J, leaving 7 bases between them. The CDR3 totals 15 residues. The CDR3 nucleotides are TGTGCCAGCAGTTTAACCCGGGCTGGGGCCAACGTCCTGACTTTC. This gives the protein CASSLTRAGANVLTF.

The chain joins TRBV5-1 to TRBJ1-1; possibly TRBD1 for D (5 bases). Trimming removed 4 bases at V and 6 bases at J, with 13 bases between. The V gene's germline CDR1 is SGHRS and CDR2 YFSETQ. This CDR3 has 13 residues. The CDR3 coding sequence is TGCGCCAGCAGCCGGACATCGATCGCTGAAGCTTTCTTT. It codes for CASSRTSIAEAFF.

This clonotype was seen ten or more times. The chain has TRBV7-9 and TRBJ1-1; D remains ambiguous. Germline V gene lookup returns CDR1 SEHNR and CDR2 FQNEAQ (reference sequence). The V end was cut by 3 bases, the J end by 1 base, with 6 bases between. This CDR3 contains 13 residues. The CDR3 coding sequence is TGTGCCAGCAGCTTTACAGCGAACACTGAAGCTTTCTTT. Translating it yields CASSFTANTEAFF.

The chain employs TRBV5-1 and TRBJ2-7, with D hard to call. CDR3 length: 16 residues. Trimming took 0 bases from V and 3 from J, leaving 16 bases between them. Germline V CDR1 and CDR2: SGHRS, YFSETQ. The CDR3 spells CASSLVVGSGSYEQYF. The CDR3 DNA reads TGCGCCAGCAGCTTGGTGGTCGGGTCGGGCAGCTACGAGCAGTACTTC.

This clonotype is a singleton in its sample. The chain joins TRBV27 to TRBJ2-5; TRBD1 matches 7 bases. Germline CDR1 is MNHEY and CDR2 is SMNVEV (reference sequence). V lost 4 bases to trimming and J lost 11 bases; unmatched junction nucleotides: 16. This CDR3 spans 15 amino acids. The CDR3 loop reads CASSYGGGTDGLQYF. CDR3 DNA sequence: TGTGCCAGCAGTTATGGGGGTGGGACAGATGGGCTGCAGTACTTC.

This clonotype is a singleton in its sample. The rearrangement uses TRBV12-5 and TRBJ2-5, with 10 bases aligning to TRBD1. Germline CDR1 is LGHNT and CDR2 is FRNRAP. The CDR3 sequence is 15 residues long. The ends lost 6 bases at V and 11 bases at J; junction bases unmatched: 15. The CDR3 coding sequence is TGTGCTAGTGGACAAGGGACAGGGGACGGCCATGAGCAGTACTTC. Residues: CASGQGTGDGHEQYF.

This clonotype was picked up many times. The chain is built from TRBV20-1 and TRBJ2-7; D possibly matches TRBD1 or TRBD2 (5 bases each). Trimming stripped 6 bases from V and 2 bases from J, with 14 bases between. The germline CDR1 and CDR2 sequences are DFQATT and SNEGSKA (reference sequence). The CDR3 length is 13 residues. The CDR3 spells CSAGSRDPYEQYF. The CDR3, as DNA: TGCAGTGCCGGCTCCCGGGACCCCTACGAGCAGTACTTC.

The CDR3 bases are TGCAGTGCTAGACTAGCGGGGATCGTACAGACCCAGTACTTC. Its translation: CSARLAGIVQTQYF. The chain employs TRBV20-1 and TRBJ2-5, with TRBD2 matching over 9 bases. There are 14 residues in the CDR3. With 2 bases clipped from V and 6 bases from J, the junction kept 7 bases outside the gene matches. In germline, CDR1 is DFQATT, CDR2 SNEGSKA (reference sequence).

In its sample, this clonotype was seen a few times. This chain uses TRBV12-3 or TRBV12-4 with TRBJ1-3; 7 bases are shared with TRBD1. The CDR3 covers 14 residues. V lost 6 bases to trimming and J lost 2 bases; unmatched junction nucleotides: 4. CDR3 nucleotide sequence: TGTGCCAGCAGACCACAGGGGCCTGGAAACACCATATATTTT. Its translation: CASRPQGPGNTIYF.

This clonotype was detected only a few times. The chain couples TRBV4-1 to TRBJ1-2; D remains unclear. The CDR3 is made up of 18 amino acids. Trimming cost V 0 bases and J 1 base, with 18 bases left between them. Germline-derived CDR1 and CDR2 are MGHRA and YSYEKL. In DNA, the CDR3 is TGCGCCAGCAGCCAAGATCGGAGGAAGCTCAGCCATAACTATGGCTACACCTTC. Amino acid sequence: CASSQDRRKLSHNYGYTF.

This clonotype was detected a few times. The chain carries TRBV3-1 and TRBJ2-5; D not resolved. Germline CDR1 reads LGHDT; CDR2 reads YNNKEL (reference sequence). The V and J ends lost 4 bases and 5 bases respectively, with 17 bases between them. CDR3 length equals 15 residues. CDR3 DNA sequence: TGTGCCAGCAGCCTTGGAACCCCACTGGGGGAGACCCAGTACTTC. This sequence encodes CASSLGTPLGETQYF.

This clonotype was seen a handful of times. The genes are TRBV10-3 and TRBJ2-3; TRBD2 aligns across 10 bases. The CDR3 is 17 amino acids. The germline CDR1 and CDR2 sequences are ENHRY and SYGVKD. V dropped 6 bases and J dropped 1; count of bases not matched to a gene: 10. The CDR3 sequence is CAIRAHLLAGRTDTQYF. CDR3 bases: TGTGCCATCAGGGCCCATCTACTAGCGGGACGCACAGATACGCAGTATTTT.

The chain is built from TRBV7-2 and TRBJ2-3; TRBD1 or TRBD2 may be the D gene (5 bases each). Trimming cost V 5 bases and J 12 bases, with 18 bases left between them. CDR3 length: 13 residues. Germline V lookup: CDR1 SGHTA, CDR2 FQGNSA. The CDR3 DNA reads TGTGCCAGCAGCCCGTCGGGGCCGACCTCCCAGTATTTT. The encoded protein is CASSPSGPTSQYF. Combining the CDR3 with reference TRBV7-2 and TRBJ2-3 gives the whole variable domain GAGVSQSPSNKVTEKGKDVELRCDPISGHTALYWYRQSLGQGLEFLIYFQGNSAPDKSGLPSDRFSAERTGGSVSTLTIQRTQQEDSAVYLCASSPSGPTSQYFGPGTRLTVL.

This clonotype showed up just a few times. A single base separates this from a much larger clone, so it may be a read error. The chain uses TRBV20-1 and TRBJ2-5, with D uncertain. V was pared by 0 bases and J by 11 bases, with 10 bases between. The V gene's germline CDR1 is DFQATT and CDR2 SNEGSKA (reference sequence). This CDR3 region has 11 residues. This chain's CDR3 is CSARDLYEQYF. CDR3 DNA sequence: TGCAGTGCTAGAGATTTGTATGAGCAGTACTTC.

There are many counts of this clonotype. This sequence joins TRBV20-1 and TRBJ2-1; D is uncertain. Germline V gene lookup returns CDR1 DFQATT and CDR2 SNEGSKA (reference sequence). The CDR3 contains 12 residues. V gave up 4 bases and J gave up 6 bases, with 10 bases separating them. CDR3 sequence: CSAIIPSNEQFF. DNA for the CDR3: TGCAGTGCTATTATCCCCTCCAATGAGCAGTTCTTC.

Details on this clonotype: Relative to the germline gene, one junction end is altered; a read error may explain this. V is TRBV20-1 and J is TRBJ1-2; TRBD1 matches 10 bases. Germline CDR1 is DFQATT and CDR2 is SNEGSKA (reference sequence). There are 11 residues in the CDR3. The CDR3 sequence is CAGTGDFGYTF. The DNA of the CDR3 is TGTGCCGGGACAGGGGATTTTGGCTACACCTTC.

This clonotype showed up just a few times. This sequence joins TRBV12-3 or TRBV12-4 and TRBJ1-5, with D unresolved. This CDR3 has 17 residues. The germline V and J ends were trimmed by 4 bases and 0 bases, with 16 bases remaining between them. CDR3: CASSSVTPHNSNQPQHF. CDR3 nucleotide sequence: TGTGCCAGCAGTTCCGTCACCCCACACAATAGCAATCAGCCCCAGCATTTT.

The chain combines TRBV27 with TRBJ2-4; 8 bases map to TRBD1. There are 16 residues in the CDR3. J gave up 1 base and V 5 bases, and 7 bases lay outside the gene matches. The germline gives CDR1 MNHEY, CDR2 SMNVEV (reference sequence). DNA for the CDR3: TGTGCCAGCAGTCCGCGGACAGGGCGGGCCAAAAACATTCAGTACTTC. This encodes CASSPRTGRAKNIQYF.

The chain employs TRBV15 and TRBJ2-5, with D maybe TRBD1 (5 bases). The germline V gene encodes CDR1 LNHNV and CDR2 YYDKDF (reference sequence). V gave up 0 bases and J gave up 5 bases, with 10 bases separating them. This CDR3 is 14 amino acids long. The CDR3: CATSRDQQAETQYF. CDR3 sequence (DNA): TGTGCCACCAGCAGAGATCAACAGGCGGAGACCCAGTACTTC.

The chain recombines TRBV6-2 or TRBV6-3 with TRBJ1-1; no reliable D call. V shed 6 bases and J shed 2 bases, with 16 bases lying between them. The length of the CDR3 is 15 residues. Germline CDR1 and CDR2: MNHEY and SVGEGT. This CDR3 is CASSTRRVINTEAFF. The DNA for the CDR3 is TGTGCCAGCAGCACACGACGTGTTATAAACACTGAAGCTTTCTTT.

The V call is TRBV29-1, the J call TRBJ2-5; 7 bases fit TRBD1. This CDR3 is 13 amino acids long. J gave up 5 bases and V 4 bases, and 7 bases lay outside the gene matches. Germline CDR1 SQVTM, CDR2 ANQGSEA. The CDR3 sequence is CSVARQGQETQYF. The CDR3 bases are TGCAGCGTTGCCCGACAGGGCCAGGAGACCCAGTACTTC.

This clonotype was seen more than once but under ten times. The rearrangement links TRBV7-2 to TRBJ1-4; maybe TRBD1 (5 bases). The CDR3 sequence is 15 residues long. Germline-derived CDR1 and CDR2 are SGHTA and FQGNSA. V was shortened by 5 bases and J by 0 bases, with 10 bases between the two germline ends. The CDR3 DNA reads TGTGCCAGCAGCGTAGAAGGGGCAACTAATGAAAAACTGTTTTTT. The encoded protein is CASSVEGATNEKLFF.

This sequence joins TRBV6-1 and TRBJ1-2; no definite D call. V lost 8 bases to trimming and J lost 1 base, with 14 bases between them. Germline CDR1 reads MNHNS; CDR2 reads SASEGT. The CDR3 is made up of 14 amino acids. CDR3 coding DNA: TGTGCCAGCGTGGGGTATCCGTTTAACTATGGCTACACCTTC. Residues: CASVGYPFNYGYTF.